This entry features one T cell receptor (beta chain) sequence. These data belong to a study of blood T cell repertoires in COVID-19. Assay used: immunoSEQ multiplex PCR; TCRdb lists only in-frame clones, some missing. The sample comprises 150,000 to 200,000 clones, around 93% of which are singletons, and approximately 5% rests with the top ten. The CDR3 length is 13 residues. Between the trimmed V and J ends, which lost 8 bases and 0 bases, there was a span of 5 bases. In germline, CDR1 is SGHVS, CDR2 FQNEAQ. The receptor comes from a man aged 25 to 40 with COVID-19, enrolled during active disease. The rearrangement uses TRBV7-8 and TRBJ2-6, with no clear D. Sequenced: peripheral blood. CDR3 protein: CASQFSGANVLTF. The CDR3 region has the DNA TGTGCCAGCCAGTTCTCTGGGGCCAACGTCCTGACTTTC. Variable domain in full (rest from reference TRBV7-8 and TRBJ2-6): GAGVSQSPRYKVAKRGQDVALRCDPISGHVSLFWYQQALGQGPEFLTYFQNEAQLDKSGLPSDRFFAERPEGSVSTLKIQRTQQEDSAVYLCASQFSGANVLTFGAGSRLTVL.